The 12 T cell receptor beta chains below all came from one sample that was sequenced in a study of OX40 agonist ivuxolimab in advanced cancers. Some clones are missing from TCRdb's copy, which holds only in-frame ones; the method was immunoSEQ multiplex PCR. This sample has more than 15,000 clones, with around 80% found just once. This specimen was CD4+ or CD8+ T cells sorted from blood, taken in a trial of the OX40 agonist ivuxolimab. The receptors shown here come from an adult with an advanced solid tumor such as melanoma, head and neck, liver or kidney cancer.

V and J are TRBV6-1 and TRBJ2-7; maybe TRBD2 (5 bases). This CDR3 spans 11 amino acids. The germline CDR1 and CDR2 sequences are MNHNS and SASEGT. Between the trimmed V and J ends, which lost 2 bases and 6 bases, there was a span of 5 bases. CDR3 region: CASSERGEQYF. DNA of the CDR3: TGTGCCAGCAGTGAACGGGGCGAGCAGTACTTC.

This clone was detected only once. The chain employs TRBV7-9 and TRBJ1-1; D ambiguous. This CDR3 has 16 residues. The germline CDR1 and CDR2 sequences are SEHNR and FQNEAQ (reference sequence). V gave up 1 base and J gave up 1 base, with 13 bases separating them. CDR3 DNA sequence: TGTGCCAGCAGCTTAGGCATGCGGACGGAGAACACTGAAGCTTTCTTT. As protein: CASSLGMRTENTEAFF. The variable domain in full, with the rest retrieved from reference TRBV7-9 and TRBJ1-1, is DTGVSQNPRHKITKRGQNVTFRCDPISEHNRLYWYRQTLGQGPEFLTYFQNEAQLEKSRLLSDRFSAERPKGSFSTLEIQRTEQGDSAMYLCASSLGMRTENTEAFFGQGTRLTVV.

The DNA of the CDR3 is TGTGCCAGCAGTTTACTAGGGCCTAGCGGACCCTACAATGAGCAGTTCTTC. Translating gives CASSLLGPSGPYNEQFF. The chain couples TRBV28 to TRBJ2-1; 7 nucleotides line up with TRBD2. CDR3 length: 17 amino acids. Germline CDR1 reads MDHEN; CDR2 reads SYDVKM. V lost 2 bases, J lost 2 bases, and 9 bases stayed unmatched.

This chain connects TRBV25-1 to TRBJ2-1; tentatively, D is TRBD2 (5 bases). Germline V gives CDR1 MGHDK, CDR2 SYGVNS. V lost 2 bases and J 5 bases, leaving 7 bases between the germline ends. CDR3 size: 13 residues. The CDR3 region has the DNA TGTGCCAGCAGTGAACCCGGGGACAATGAGCAGTTCTTC. This codes for CASSEPGDNEQFF.

This clone was counted once. This chain uses TRBV28 with TRBJ2-4; either TRBD1 or TRBD2 may supply D (5 bases each). V was trimmed by 6 bases and J by 2 bases, leaving 14 bases between them. Germline V gene lookup returns CDR1 MDHEN and CDR2 SYDVKM. The CDR3 length is 15 residues. In DNA form, the CDR3 reads TGTGCCAGCAGATCAGGGAGTGAGTCCAAAAACATTCAGTACTTC. Protein sequence: CASRSGSESKNIQYF.

V usage is TRBV10-1 and J usage is TRBJ2-1, with 11 bases identical to TRBD2. The ends lost 5 bases at V and 1 base at J; junction bases unmatched: 7. Per the germline V gene, CDR1 is WNHNN and CDR2 is SYGVQD (reference sequence). This CDR3 is 17 amino acids long. CDR3 in amino acids: CASSPGTSGPSYNEQFF. CDR3 DNA sequence: TGCGCCAGCAGTCCCGGGACTAGCGGACCTTCCTACAATGAGCAGTTCTTC.

The chain uses TRBV5-8 and TRBJ2-5; TRBD2 matches 9 bases. Germline CDR1 reads SGHTS; CDR2 reads YDEGEE. The CDR3 sequence is 14 residues long. Trimming took 5 bases from V and 2 from J; bases not matched to a gene: 4. The CDR3 DNA reads as TGTGCCAGCAGAAGACTAGCGGAACAAGAGACCCAGTACTTC. This translates into CASRRLAEQETQYF.

The rearrangement joins TRBV12-5 to TRBJ2-4; D possibly corresponds to TRBD1 (6 bases). The CDR3 sequence is 17 residues long. V shed 1 base and J shed 0 bases, with 13 bases lying between them. The germline V gene has CDR1 LGHNT and CDR2 FRNRAP. The DNA of the CDR3 is TGTGCTAGTGGTTTGGACGGGACACCCCTAGCCAAAAACATTCAGTACTTC. It yields the protein CASGLDGTPLAKNIQYF. The entire variable domain, with the rest obtained from reference TRBV12-5 and TRBJ2-4, is as follows: DARVTQTPRHKVTEMGQEVTMRCQPILGHNTVFWYRQTMMQGLELLAYFRNRAPLDDSGMPKDRFSAEMPDATLATLKIQPSEPRDSAVYFCASGLDGTPLAKNIQYFGAGTRLSVL.

This sequence joins TRBV5-1 and TRBJ1-2; 12 nucleotides line up with TRBD1. Unmatched junction bases numbered 9, after V lost 2 bases and J lost 7 bases. The CDR3 is 16 residues long. CDR1 is SGHRS, CDR2 YFSETQ, per germline. In DNA, the CDR3 is TGCGCCAGCAGCTTTATTCCGGGACAGGGGGCTGGTGGCTACACCTTC. Translation: CASSFIPGQGAGGYTF.

The chain employs TRBV7-9 and TRBJ2-7; D remains unclear. CDR1 SEHNR and CDR2 FQNEAQ come from the germline V gene (reference sequence). The CDR3 length is 13 residues. Trimming removed 1 base at V and 2 bases at J, with 6 bases between. The CDR3 coding sequence is TGTGCCAGCAGCTTAGGCACCGCCTACGAGCAGTACTTC. Translating gives CASSLGTAYEQYF. Filled out from reference TRBV7-9 and TRBJ2-7, the complete variable domain reads DTGVSQNPRHKITKRGQNVTFRCDPISEHNRLYWYRQTLGQGPEFLTYFQNEAQLEKSRLLSDRFSAERPKGSFSTLEIQRTEQGDSAMYLCASSLGTAYEQYFGPGTRLTVT.

This clone was observed a few times. The rearrangement joins TRBV4-3 to TRBJ1-4, with 9 bases aligning to TRBD1. CDR1 is LGHNA and CDR2 is YSLEER in the germline V gene. V lost 6 bases and J lost 0; bases outside the gene matches: 11. The CDR3 length is 18 residues. The CDR3 protein is CASSATGGAEATNEKLFF. DNA of the CDR3: TGCGCCAGCAGTGCTACAGGGGGCGCGGAGGCAACTAATGAAAAACTGTTTTTT.

This clone appeared once. This chain uses TRBV7-9 with TRBJ2-1, with 11 nucleotides matching TRBD2. The CDR3 contains 16 residues. Germline CDR1 and CDR2: SEHNR and FQNEAQ (reference sequence). V trimming: 1 base; J trimming: 10 bases; junction bases outside the gene matches: 9. CDR3 in DNA: TGTGCCAGCAGCTTAGTTCTAGCGGGGGGTTCAGAAGAGCAGTTCTTC. Translation: CASSLVLAGGSEEQFF.